These 4 T cell receptor beta chains came from one sample sequenced in a study of T cells in women clearing cervical HPV infection. Profiled with immunoSEQ multiplex PCR; TCRdb holds only in-frame clones, not every one. Its table lists some 20,000 clones. Sequencing was done on a sample of blood buffy coat. Every receptor here comes from a woman aged 18-70 years with a cervical HPV16 infection that either progressed to CIN3+ or cleared (not recorded which).

As for this clone: Coverage ceases 3 residues before the CDR3 finishes, and the germline J gene fills in the end. The V call is TRBV4-1, the J call TRBJ2-1; 9 bases match TRBD2. V gave up 1 base and J gave up 6 bases; unmatched junction bases: 7. CDR1 is MGHRA, CDR2 YSYEKL, per germline. The CDR3 extends over 16 amino acids. CDR3 sequence reads: CASSQGGGGVFNEQFF. The sequenced part of the CDR3 DNA is TGCGCCAGCAGCCAAGGGGGCGGGGGGGTTTTCAATGAG.

For this clone: The observed sequence ends 3 residues before the CDR3 terminus, with the missing tail filled in from the germline J gene. The chain combines TRBV19 with TRBJ1-2, with D unclear. CDR3 size: 11 residues. In germline, CDR1 is LNHDA, CDR2 SQIVND (reference sequence). CDR3 residues: CASRGDYDYTF. The CDR3 DNA, read in part, is TGTGCCAGTCGCGGAGACTACGAC.

As to this clone: The DNA ends 3 residues before the CDR3 does, and the rest of the CDR3 is filled in from the germline J gene. V is TRBV6-7 and J is TRBJ2-1; 10 bases match TRBD2. TRBV6-7 is flagged as an ORF with uncertain function. This CDR3 spans 13 amino acids. V dropped 8 bases and J dropped 9; count of bases not matched to a gene: 7. The CDR3 sequence is CASPSGGAREQFF. CDR3 bases read: TGTGCCAGCCCCAGCGGGGGGGCCCGTGAG.

Worth noting for this clone: The observed sequence ends 3 residues before the CDR3 terminus, with the missing tail filled in from the germline J gene. The V gene is TRBV19, the J gene TRBJ1-2, with D uncertain. The germline V gene has CDR1 LNHDA and CDR2 SQIVND (reference sequence). This CDR3 has 13 residues. Trimming removed 5 bases at V and 0 bases at J, with 7 bases between. CDR3 DNA (partial): TGTGCCAGTAGTCCCGGGGCTAACTATGGC. It encodes CASSPGANYG. The entire CDR3 is CASSPGANYGYTF.